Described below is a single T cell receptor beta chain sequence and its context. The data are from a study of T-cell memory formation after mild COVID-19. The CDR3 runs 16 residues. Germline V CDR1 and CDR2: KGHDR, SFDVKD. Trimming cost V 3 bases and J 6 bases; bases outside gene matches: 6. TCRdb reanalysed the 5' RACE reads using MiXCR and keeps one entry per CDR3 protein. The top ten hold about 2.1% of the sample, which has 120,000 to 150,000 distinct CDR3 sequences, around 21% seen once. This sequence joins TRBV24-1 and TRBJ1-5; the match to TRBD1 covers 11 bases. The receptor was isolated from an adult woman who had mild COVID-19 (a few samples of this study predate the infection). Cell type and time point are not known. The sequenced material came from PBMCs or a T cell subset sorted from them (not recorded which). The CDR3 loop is CATSDPGTGGSQPQHF. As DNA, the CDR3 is TGTGCCACCAGTGATCCCGGGACAGGGGGGTCTCAGCCCCAGCATTTT.